Included here is one T cell receptor (beta chain) sequence, with context. No antigen is known for it. Base quality data are lacking; no much larger clone is found one base away. This sample was included in a study of technical replicates of blood from a few donors (TCRdb year 2017). For CDR1 and CDR2, the germline V gene (reference sequence) lists SEHNR and FQNEAQ. V gives up 5 bases and J gives up 2 bases, and the segment between their germline ends measures 15 bases. The CDR3 goes from the cysteine to the phenylalanine over 15 residues. The entry retains the CDR3 DNA only, 45 bases that are in frame from base 1. Libraries were built with the immunoSEQ multiplex PCR assay. Not all clones reach the TCRdb copy of this immuneACCESS table, which keeps in-frame sequences only. Checked studies attribute under half of the gap to unresolved V genes and leave the rest unexplained. The sample includes about 83,000 clones, with around 92% observed a single time. More than 0.25% of the sample goes to the ten largest clones.

The clonotype comes from a human donor in good health. Source material: T cells isolated from PBMCs. The chain couples TRBV7-9 to TRBJ2-5; the D region possibly corresponds to TRBD2 (6 bases align). Read as DNA, the sequence is TGTGCCAGCAGCACGAAGTGGGGGGAACAAGAGACCCAGTACTTC. Translation gives CASSTKWGEQETQYF.